These 16 T cell receptor beta chains were all obtained from the same sample, sequenced in a study of regulatory T cells in long-lasting Graves disease. Stated time point: newly diagnosed GD, antithyroid drugs for less than 3 months. Following extraction of RNA from PBMCs, that RNA was used to make the TCR library. Building of the TCR beta libraries involved iRepertoire HTBI primers and Arm-PCR of CDR3 regions. TCRdb reprocessed the multiplex PCR reads with MiXCR, giving one entry per CDR3 protein. The sample carries over 500,000 distinct CDR3 sequences, roughly 15% recorded once. This sample was also put to use in a study of T cells in Graves' hyperthyroidism and ophthalmopathy.

The source material was peripheral blood mononuclear cells (PBMCs), sampled at new diagnosis, from a patient treated with antithyroid drugs. Receptors originate from a woman aged 25 to 39 with Graves disease.

This clonotype was seen more than once but under ten times. This chain links TRBV13 with TRBJ2-7; tentatively, D is TRBD2 (5 bases). The CDR3 is made up of 13 amino acids. V lost 3 bases and J lost 6, with 12 bases in between. Germline CDR1 is PRHDT and CDR2 is FYEKMQ (reference sequence). The chain's CDR3 is CASSLPRGGEQYF. For the CDR3, the DNA is TGTGCCAGCAGCTTGCCTAGAGGAGGCGAGCAGTACTTC.

In this sample, this clonotype turned up many times. J is TRBJ1-3 and V is TRBV7-2; 7 nucleotides agree with TRBD1. In germline, CDR1 is SGHTA, CDR2 FQGNSA. Trimming removed 1 base from V and 3 bases from J; junction bases left unmatched: 0. The CDR3 totals 14 residues. In DNA, the CDR3 is TGTGCCAGCAGCTTAGACAGGGGTGGAAACACCATATATTTT. Translated: CASSLDRGGNTIYF.

This clonotype has a count of ten or more. The CDR3 loop reads CSARDLASNEQYF. The CDR3 nucleotides are TGCAGTGCTAGAGATCTCGCCAGCAATGAGCAGTACTTC. This chain joins TRBV20-1 and TRBJ2-7; D call uncertain. The CDR3 runs 13 residues. CDR1 is DFQATT, CDR2 SNEGSKA, per germline (reference sequence). V was pared by 0 bases and J by 7 bases, with 13 bases between.

At least ten counts were recorded for this clonotype. CDR3 DNA sequence: TGTGCCAGCAGTGGGCAGCAAGGGGGAGGCTACACCTTC. Its translation: CASSGQQGGGYTF. The chain joins TRBV2 to TRBJ1-2; maybe TRBD1 (6 bases). Germline lookup yields CDR1 SNHLY and CDR2 FYNNEI. The germline V and J ends were trimmed by 4 bases and 8 bases, with 14 bases remaining between them. The CDR3 sequence is 13 residues long. The variable domain in full, completed from reference TRBV2 and TRBJ1-2, reads EPEVTQTPSHQVTQMGQEVILRCVPISNHLYFYWYRQILGQKVEFLVSFYNNEISEKSEIFDDQFSVERPDGSNFTLKIRSTKLEDSAMYFCASSGQQGGGYTFGSGTRLTVV.

This clonotype showed up just a few times. V is TRBV27 and J is TRBJ2-2; D is perhaps TRBD1 (5 bases). The CDR3 totals 16 residues. The V end was cut by 2 bases, the J end by 11 bases, with 21 bases between. CDR1 and CDR2 from the germline V gene are MNHEY and SMNVEV (reference sequence). The CDR3 DNA sequence: TGTGCCAGCAGTTTAGGCAGGGTCAGGGTGTGGTCTGAGCTGTTTTTT. Amino acid sequence: CASSLGRVRVWSELFF.

This chain connects TRBV7-6 to TRBJ1-4; no firm D call. The CDR3 runs to 15 residues. CDR1 is SGHVS, CDR2 FNYEAQ, per germline. V was shortened by 4 bases and J by 1 base, with 10 bases between the two germline ends. The CDR3, as DNA: TGTGCCAGCAGCTCCCGACCCGGAACTAATGAAAAACTGTTTTTT. Protein: CASSSRPGTNEKLFF.

V gene TRBV20-1 combines with J gene TRBJ2-1; 12 bases align to TRBD2. The V gene end was trimmed by 5 bases and the J gene end by 10 bases; junction bases not matched to a gene: 6. CDR1 DFQATT and CDR2 SNEGSKA come from the germline V gene (reference sequence). CDR3 size: 13 residues. CDR3 nucleotides: TGCAGTGCTCGCCTAGCGGGAGGGGGCGAGCAGTTCTTC. Its protein is CSARLAGGGEQFF.

This clonotype was seen many times. This chain links TRBV7-2 with TRBJ1-2; D gene ambiguous. The CDR3 contains 14 residues. The V end was cut by 0 bases, the J end by 6 bases, with 11 bases between. Germline V gene sequence: CDR1 SGHTA, CDR2 FQGNSA. Here the CDR3 DNA reads TGTGCCAGCAGCTTAGCGGGAGGGTTCAATGGCTACACCTTC. As protein: CASSLAGGFNGYTF.

V and J are TRBV15 and TRBJ2-6, with D maybe TRBD1 (5 bases). The CDR3 contains 20 residues. Deletions cut 1 base from V and 2 bases from J, with 21 bases between. Per the germline V gene, CDR1 is LNHNV and CDR2 is YYDKDF (reference sequence). The CDR3 coding sequence is TGTGCCACCAGCAGAGTCGTCACAGGTTCTGCCCTACCTGGGGCCAACGTCCTGACTTTC. This sequence encodes CATSRVVTGSALPGANVLTF.

On this clonotype itself: Since a much larger clone is just one base distant, this may be a read error. The V and J genes are TRBV20-1 and TRBJ2-1; D uncertain. V lost 3 bases and J lost 10, with 16 bases in between. Germline CDR1 DFQATT, CDR2 SNEGSKA (reference sequence). The CDR3 extends over 13 amino acids. CDR3 in amino acids: CSASGRVPYEQFF. The CDR3 region has the DNA TGCAGTGCTAGTGGGCGCGTCCCCTACGAGCAGTTCTTC.

This clonotype turned up a few times. The chain combines TRBV30 with TRBJ2-3; 7 nucleotides match TRBD2. CDR3 length: 15 residues. Trimming cost V 4 bases and J 0 bases; bases outside gene matches: 7. Germline loops: CDR1 GTSNPN, CDR2 SVGIG (reference sequence). CDR3: CAWTWSGASTDTQYF. As DNA, the CDR3 is TGTGCCTGGACATGGAGCGGGGCTAGCACAGATACGCAGTATTTT.

This clonotype was counted at least ten times. The rearrangement uses TRBV12-3 or TRBV12-4 and TRBJ1-4; D possibly corresponds to TRBD1 (5 bases). The CDR3 sequence is 14 residues long. V was shortened by 4 bases and J by 8 bases, with 14 bases between the two germline ends. CDR3 sequence (DNA): TGTGCCAGCAGTTCCCGGGGGGGGGGAGAAAAACTGTTTTTT. Translated, it gives CASSSRGGGEKLFF.

This clonotype was observed at least ten times. The V gene is TRBV2, the J gene TRBJ1-2; D might be TRBD1 (6 bases). The CDR3 length is 15 residues. CDR1 SNHLY and CDR2 FYNNEI come from the germline V gene. V lost 2 bases and J 4 bases, leaving 14 bases between the germline ends. The CDR3 spells CASSEPRQEGYGYTF. CDR3 bases: TGTGCCAGCAGTGAACCGAGACAGGAAGGCTATGGCTACACCTTC.

In DNA, the CDR3 is TGTGCCAGCAGCCAAGTAACGGGGCCCGACTTCCAAGAGACCCAGTACTTC. Residues: CASSQVTGPDFQETQYF. The V gene is TRBV3-1, the J gene TRBJ2-5; perhaps D is TRBD1 or TRBD2 (5 bases each). V lost 1 base and J 1 base, leaving 16 bases between the germline ends. Germline V gene lookup returns CDR1 LGHDT and CDR2 YNNKEL (reference sequence). The CDR3 sequence is 17 residues long.

This clonotype was picked up many times. The V call is TRBV28, the J call TRBJ2-7; D might be TRBD2 (6 bases). CDR3 length equals 13 residues. The V gene lost 9 bases and the J gene lost 2 bases, with 14 bases spanning the gap. Germline V CDR1 and CDR2: MDHEN, SYDVKM. The CDR3 loop is CASPGRPTYEQYF. For the CDR3, the DNA is TGTGCCAGTCCCGGGAGACCTACCTACGAGCAGTACTTC.

This clonotype has a count of ten or more. The chain couples TRBV28 to TRBJ1-5, with 7 bases lining up with TRBD1. The CDR3 length is 14 residues. Per the germline V gene, CDR1 is MDHEN and CDR2 is SYDVKM. Losses at the gene ends were 6 bases for V and 5 bases for J; bases not matched to a gene: 7. In DNA form, the CDR3 reads TGTGCCAGCAGAAGTGGGGACAGATATCAGCCCCAGCATTTT. This translates into CASRSGDRYQPQHF.